The clone carrying this TCR beta chain has more than one count but fewer than ten. The target antigen is unknown. The data belong to a study of cytomegalovirus exposure and HLA in healthy donors. Points from the study as a whole: Among immune exposure information, only CMV serostatus was available. Researchers left out some V segments, among them TRBV6-2 and TRBV6-3, as indistinguishable. In a later analysis, DRB1 alleles had the most associated TCRs; HLA-C alleles the fewest. Reports indicate that TCR beta sequences accurately predicted the HLA-A and HLA-B alleles of most subjects.

Germline assignment: CDR1 SGHTA and CDR2 FQGNSA. V shed 5 bases and J 0 bases; nucleotides not matched to a gene: 7. The CDR3 is 16 residues long. In the PCR, 60 Vbeta and 13 Jbeta primers were used. Repertoires were generated with immunoSEQ multiplex PCR, while TCRdb's copy carries only in-frame clones and drops some. Among 140,000 to 150,000 clones, around 10% were seen once, and the ten largest hold roughly 1.9%. The chain combines TRBV7-2 with TRBJ2-4; 7 bases align to TRBD1. Source material: PBMCs. This TCR derives from a male donor in good health and CMV-seronegative. The CDR3, as DNA: TGTGCCAGCAGCAAAGACAGGGCACTAGCCAAAAACATTCAGTACTTC. Translating it yields CASSKDRALAKNIQYF. Variable domain in full (rest from reference TRBV7-2 and TRBJ2-4): GAGVSQSPSNKVTEKGKDVELRCDPISGHTALYWYRQSLGQGLEFLIYFQGNSAPDKSGLPSDRFSAERTGGSVSTLTIQRTQQEDSAVYLCASSKDRALAKNIQYFGAGTRLSVL.